The source of this T cell receptor (beta chain) is a study of TIL therapy for anti-PD-1-resistant metastatic lung cancer. In the study overall: Tumors were harvested before any PD-1/PD-L1 blockade.

Sequencing used immunoSEQ v3. This table comes from immunoSEQ multiplex PCR, and its TCRdb copy is limited to in-frame clones, with some not included. This sample has around 30,000 clones, with 74% found just once. The time point denotes: pre-treatment sample, taken before nivolumab and TIL therapy. Patients were adults with stage 4 NSCLC. The specimen comprised blood, sampled at baseline. The clonotype was recovered from a woman aged 25 to 80 with non-small cell lung cancer.

This chain's CDR3 is CASSLPGDEQFF. CDR3 in DNA: TGTGCCAGCAGTTTACCAGGGGATGAGCAGTTCTTC. This chain uses TRBV27 with TRBJ2-1; a weak D match, TRBD1 (6 bases). V shed 2 bases and J shed 8 bases, with 7 bases lying between them. CDR1 MNHEY and CDR2 SMNVEV come from the germline V gene (reference sequence). The CDR3 totals 12 residues.